This T cell receptor beta chain was recovered during a study of blood T cell repertoires in COVID-19. About the study: T cells, B-cell-depleted T cells, or PBMCs supplied cDNA or gDNA.

Between the trimmed V and J ends, which lost 4 bases and 3 bases, there was a span of 9 bases. This CDR3 has 12 residues. Germline CDR1 is SQVTM and CDR2 is ANQGSEA. Authors' data handling: From reference gene primer amplification, estimates of nucleated cell counts were derived. Produced via immunoSEQ multiplex PCR; TCRdb's table is partial and in-frame only. V, J and clone size are taken as reported in that table, and D and trimming were inferred from the DNA itself. The table includes approximately 280,000 clones, approximately 86% detected once. The chain couples TRBV29-1 to TRBJ1-1, with D perhaps TRBD1 (6 bases). The source is a young woman who had recovered from COVID-19. Sequenced sample: peripheral blood. The CDR3 bases are TGCAGCGTTGGAGGGGGAGACACTGAAGCTTTCTTT. Its translation: CSVGGGDTEAFF.